A single sample gave rise to the 31 T cell receptor beta chains below, sequenced in a study of control samples from healthy donors and cancer patients. The protocol was immunoSEQ multiplex PCR, while the TCRdb copy is restricted to in-frame clones and leaves out a portion. The table has over 150,000 clones, approximately 94% seen once; the top ten hold 11% to 15%. The sample taken for sequencing was PBMCs. Receptors were obtained from a man in his sixties with colorectal cancer.

This clone was seen a single time. The rearrangement uses TRBV6-5 and TRBJ1-2, with D unclear. V was shortened by 5 bases and J by 4 bases, with 14 bases between the two germline ends. This CDR3 is 14 amino acids long. Germline CDR1 and CDR2: MNHEY and SVGAGI. Written as DNA, the CDR3 is TGTGCCAGCAGTCGGCAACTTCTTGGCTATGGCTACACCTTC. Translation: CASSRQLLGYGYTF.

The chain combines TRBV7-9 with TRBJ1-1; D gene uncertain. V was clipped by 5 bases and J by 1 base, with 14 bases between them. The CDR3 has 15 residues. Germline assignment: CDR1 SEHNR and CDR2 FQNEAQ (reference sequence). The CDR3 DNA reads TGTGCCAGCAGCCCGGAAACGAAACGGAACACTGAAGCTTTCTTT. Translated: CASSPETKRNTEAFF.

The CDR3 DNA reads as TGTGCCAGCAGTGCGTTGGGGGAGCAGTACTTC. It is translated as CASSALGEQYF. The V call is TRBV12-3 or TRBV12-4, the J call TRBJ2-7; D gene uncertain. The CDR3 covers 11 residues. V was trimmed by 5 bases and J by 7 bases, leaving 9 bases between them.

This clone was found once. The chain is built from TRBV9 and TRBJ2-3, with 11 bases that match TRBD2. The CDR3 is 17 residues long. The V segment lost 2 bases and the J segment 3 bases; nucleotides outside the gene matches: 8. Germline loops: CDR1 SGDLS, CDR2 YYNGEE. The CDR3 nucleotides are TGTGCCAGCAGCGTGAGGTCGTTAGCGGGGGGGACAGATACGCAGTATTTT. Translated, it gives CASSVRSLAGGTDTQYF. The whole variable domain, remainder taken from reference TRBV9 and TRBJ2-3, is DSGVTQTPKHLITATGQRVTLRCSPRSGDLSVYWYQQSLDQGLQFLIQYYNGEERAKGNILERFSAQQFPDLHSELNLSSLELGDSALYFCASSVRSLAGGTDTQYFGPGTRLTVL.

V usage is TRBV20-1 and J usage is TRBJ1-3, with 9 bases aligning to TRBD1. With V trimmed by 3 bases and J by 0 bases, 6 bases remained unmatched. CDR1 is DFQATT, CDR2 SNEGSKA, per germline (reference sequence). This CDR3 comprises 16 residues. This CDR3 is CSASVGTGYSGNTIYF. Written as DNA, the CDR3 is TGCAGTGCTAGTGTCGGGACAGGGTACTCTGGAAACACCATATATTTT.

The chain has TRBV7-2 and TRBJ1-1; weak D call: TRBD1 (5 bases). CDR1 SGHTA and CDR2 FQGNSA come from the germline V gene. With 4 bases removed from V and 1 base from J, the gap between germline ends came to 7 bases. This CDR3 spans 13 amino acids. This CDR3 is CASSSTGNTEAFF. In nucleotides, the CDR3 is TGTGCCAGCAGCTCCACAGGGAACACTGAAGCTTTCTTT.

The V gene is TRBV5-1, the J gene TRBJ2-3; D remains unclear. Germline-derived CDR1 and CDR2 are SGHRS and YFSETQ. The CDR3 loop spans 16 amino acids. Trimming removed 1 base at V and 1 base at J, with 13 bases between. CDR3 nucleotides: TGCGCCAGCAGCTTGTTAGGAGTACGGGGCACAGATACGCAGTATTTT. Its protein product is CASSLLGVRGTDTQYF. The variable domain in full, with the rest retrieved from reference TRBV5-1 and TRBJ2-3, is KAGVTQTPRYLIKTRGQQVTLSCSPISGHRSVSWYQQTPGQGLQFLFEYFSETQRNKGNFPGRFSGRQFSNSRSEMNVSTLELGDSALYLCASSLLGVRGTDTQYFGPGTRLTVL.

This CDR3 reads CASSPAGVRNQPQHF. DNA for the CDR3: TGCGCCAGCAGCCCGGCAGGGGTACGCAATCAGCCCCAGCATTTT. V usage is TRBV4-1 and J usage is TRBJ1-5; maybe TRBD1 (6 bases). Trimming left V 4 bases short and J 2 bases short, with 12 bases between. Germline V gives CDR1 MGHRA, CDR2 YSYEKL. There are 15 residues in the CDR3.

The chain uses TRBV4-1 and TRBJ1-2, with D possibly being TRBD1 (5 bases). V lost 0 bases to trimming and J lost 4 bases, with 15 bases between them. This CDR3 is built from 16 residues. From germline, CDR1 is MGHRA and CDR2 YSYEKL. As DNA, the CDR3 is TGCGCCAGCAGCCAAGAATCGCGGGGAGGGGTCTATGGCTACACCTTC. Residues: CASSQESRGGVYGYTF.

V gene TRBV3-1 (or the pseudogene TRBV3-2) combines with J gene TRBJ2-4, with 11 bases lining up with TRBD2. Per the germline V gene, CDR1 is LGHDT and CDR2 is YNNKEL (reference sequence). The CDR3 runs 20 residues. With V trimmed by 0 bases and J by 0 bases, 10 bases remained unmatched. The CDR3 nucleotides are TGTGCCAGCAGCCAAGATCGGGGTAGCGGGGGGGCTCGAGCCAAAAACATTCAGTACTTC. Translation gives CASSQDRGSGGARAKNIQYF.

This rearrangement joins TRBV5-5 to TRBJ1-3; no reliable D call. The CDR3 extends over 15 amino acids. Germline CDR1 reads SGHKS; CDR2 reads YYEKEE (reference sequence). The V end was cut by 5 bases, the J end by 0 bases, with 12 bases between. This CDR3 reads CASSPEPYSGNTIYF. As DNA, the CDR3 is TGTGCCAGCAGTCCCGAACCTTACTCTGGAAACACCATATATTTT.

The V gene is TRBV6-2 or TRBV6-3, the J gene TRBJ1-2; maybe TRBD1 (6 bases). Trimming removed 5 bases from V and 7 bases from J, with 14 bases in between. Germline V CDR1 and CDR2: MNHEY, SVGEGT. The CDR3 sequence is 13 residues long. The CDR3 nucleotides are TGTGCCAGCAGTGCAACAGGGCTCGGTGGCTACACCTTC. This sequence encodes CASSATGLGGYTF.

The genes are TRBV13 and TRBJ2-1; TRBD2 aligns across 8 bases. V was clipped by 5 bases and J by 10 bases; unmatched bases: 7. CDR3 size: 13 residues. Germline V gene sequence: CDR1 PRHDT, CDR2 FYEKMQ (reference sequence). The CDR3 loop is CASSLPPGGEQFF. The CDR3 DNA is TGTGCCAGCAGCCTACCTCCGGGGGGGGAGCAGTTCTTC.

V and J are TRBV19 and TRBJ2-7; TRBD2 aligns across 10 bases. This CDR3 is built from 15 residues. The ends lost 7 bases at V and 0 bases at J; junction bases unmatched: 6. Germline V gene data show CDR1 as LNHDA and CDR2 as SQIVND (reference sequence). CDR3 residues: CASTPAGGSSYEQYF. DNA for the CDR3: TGTGCCAGTACGCCAGCGGGGGGGAGCTCCTACGAGCAGTACTTC.

This clone was observed once. V usage is TRBV6-1 and J usage is TRBJ2-6; no reliable D call. Per germline, CDR1 MNHNS and CDR2 SASEGT. Trimming took off 1 base at V and 0 bases at J, with 4 bases between the two ends. The CDR3 runs 15 residues. CDR3: CASSEESSGANVLTF. In DNA form, the CDR3 reads TGTGCCAGCAGTGAAGAGAGCTCTGGGGCCAACGTCCTGACTTTC.

The chain is built from TRBV2 and TRBJ2-3, with 9 bases that match TRBD2. This CDR3 spans 15 amino acids. CDR1 is SNHLY, CDR2 FYNNEI, per germline. Trimming took 4 bases from V and 3 from J; bases not matched to a gene: 5. Here the CDR3 reads CASSGLAGLTDTQYF. In DNA form, the CDR3 reads TGTGCCAGCAGTGGGCTAGCGGGGTTAACAGATACGCAGTATTTT.

V is TRBV14 and J is TRBJ2-1, with 9 positions matching TRBD2. Trimming cost V 4 bases and J 6 bases; bases outside gene matches: 10. The CDR3 loop spans 16 amino acids. Germline V gene data show CDR1 as SGHDN and CDR2 as FVKESK. The CDR3 spells CASSPLRGGGANEQFF. The CDR3 DNA reads TGTGCCAGCAGCCCCCTGCGGGGCGGGGGGGCCAATGAGCAGTTCTTC.

This rearrangement joins TRBV29-1 to TRBJ2-7, with 8 positions matching TRBD1. This CDR3 comprises 13 residues. Germline CDR1 and CDR2: SQVTM and ANQGSEA. V dropped 6 bases and J dropped 3; count of bases not matched to a gene: 7. CDR3: CSVGTGQSYEQYF. The CDR3 DNA reads as TGCAGCGTGGGGACAGGCCAGAGCTACGAGCAGTACTTC.

The rearrangement joins TRBV7-2 to TRBJ2-2; D gene uncertain. Germline V gene data show CDR1 as SGHTA and CDR2 as FQGNSA. The CDR3 length is 16 residues. V was trimmed by 1 base and J by 1 base, leaving 10 bases between them. CDR3 bases: TGTGCCAGCAGCTTAGTAGCTTTTTTGAACACCGGGGAGCTGTTTTTT. Protein: CASSLVAFLNTGELFF.

The rearrangement joins TRBV5-4 to TRBJ2-3; 8 nucleotides align to TRBD1. This CDR3 has 15 amino acids. V lost 0 bases to trimming and J lost 2 bases; unmatched junction nucleotides: 2. Looked up from germline, CDR1 is SGHNT and CDR2 is YYREEE (reference sequence). The CDR3 DNA reads as TGTGCCAGCAGCTTGGAGGACAGGGCCACAGATACGCAGTATTTT. Amino acids: CASSLEDRATDTQYF.

The chain combines TRBV5-1 with TRBJ1-4; 7 positions agree with TRBD1. This CDR3 is 17 amino acids long. Germline V gives CDR1 SGHRS, CDR2 YFSETQ. V trimming: 5 bases; J trimming: 2 bases; junction bases outside the gene matches: 12. CDR3 sequence reads: CASRPRQGVGTNEKLFF. The CDR3 DNA follows: TGCGCCAGCAGACCTCGACAGGGCGTAGGTACTAATGAAAAACTGTTTTTT.

This sequence joins TRBV7-9 and TRBJ1-1; D not resolved. V was cut by 4 bases and J by 0 bases, with 12 bases left in between. CDR1 SEHNR and CDR2 FQNEAQ come from the germline V gene (reference sequence). This CDR3 is 15 amino acids long. For the CDR3, the DNA is TGTGCCAGCAGCTCTCGCCCGAATCTGAACACTGAAGCTTTCTTT. Its translation is CASSSRPNLNTEAFF.

This chain connects TRBV3-1 (or the pseudogene TRBV3-2) to TRBJ2-2; no clear D. The CDR3 sequence is 16 residues long. V was pared by 0 bases and J by 6 bases, with 14 bases between. Germline assignment: CDR1 LGHDT and CDR2 YNNKEL (reference sequence). The CDR3 sequence is CASSQDGERLAGELFF. The CDR3 DNA reads TGTGCCAGCAGCCAAGATGGAGAACGGCTAGCCGGGGAGCTGTTTTTT.

The chain uses TRBV5-1 and TRBJ2-5; 8 bases map to TRBD2. Germline loops: CDR1 SGHRS, CDR2 YFSETQ. V trimming: 4 bases; J trimming: 3 bases; junction bases outside the gene matches: 11. The CDR3 consists of 16 residues. The CDR3 DNA is TGCGCCAGCAGCAACCTCCCGGGAGGGGTGGAAGAGACCCAGTACTTC. Protein: CASSNLPGGVEETQYF.

The V and J genes are TRBV7-2 and TRBJ1-6; D ambiguous. The CDR3 is made up of 16 amino acids. The V and J ends lost 3 bases and 0 bases respectively, with 9 bases between them. Per the germline V gene, CDR1 is SGHTA and CDR2 is FQGNSA. CDR3 sequence (DNA): TGTGCCAGCAGCTTCGAGATCAGCTCCTATAATTCACCCCTCCACTTT. The encoded protein is CASSFEISSYNSPLHF.

The chain recombines TRBV7-2 with TRBJ2-7, with TRBD1 identical over 7 bases. CDR1 SGHTA and CDR2 FQGNSA come from the germline V gene. The CDR3 consists of 14 residues. With V trimmed by 1 base and J by 3 bases, 3 bases remained unmatched. In nucleotides, the CDR3 is TGTGCCAGCAGCTTAGTTAACAGGGGCTACGAGCAGTACTTC. This encodes CASSLVNRGYEQYF.

The J gene is TRBJ2-5, the V gene TRBV12-3 or TRBV12-4; no clear D gene. Trimming took 5 bases from V and 5 from J, leaving 9 bases between them. The length of the CDR3 is 12 residues. In DNA, the CDR3 is TGTGCCAGCAGTCTATCGTGGGAGACCCAGTACTTC. It codes for CASSLSWETQYF.

The chain has TRBV7-2 and TRBJ1-5, with D uncertain. Germline values: CDR1 SGHTA, CDR2 FQGNSA. This CDR3 is 14 amino acids long. V shed 4 bases and J shed 0 bases, with 7 bases lying between them. This chain's CDR3 is CASSSRPSNQPQHF. The CDR3 nucleotides are TGTGCCAGCAGCTCCCGGCCTAGCAATCAGCCCCAGCATTTT.

This clone was detected only once. V gene TRBV20-1 combines with J gene TRBJ1-1; maybe TRBD1 (5 bases). With 5 bases removed from V and 13 bases from J, the gap between germline ends came to 17 bases. This CDR3 is 11 amino acids long. Germline values: CDR1 DFQATT, CDR2 SNEGSKA (reference sequence). Written as DNA, the CDR3 is TGCAGTGCTCCCTGGGGGGGAGTTTATTTCTTT. Amino acids: CSAPWGGVYFF.

This clone appeared a single time. V and J are TRBV7-2 and TRBJ1-6; tentatively, D is TRBD1 (5 bases). The germline V gene has CDR1 SGHTA and CDR2 FQGNSA. The CDR3 is made up of 16 amino acids. V was cut by 1 base and J by 6 bases, with 13 bases left in between. The DNA of the CDR3 is TGTGCCAGCAGCTTAGAGAGGGGATCGGGTAATTCACCCCTCCACTTT. This sequence encodes CASSLERGSGNSPLHF.

J is TRBJ1-4 and V is TRBV25-1; 7 nucleotides align to TRBD1. The V segment lost 1 base and the J segment 0 bases; nucleotides outside the gene matches: 8. The CDR3 has 18 amino acids. Germline lookup yields CDR1 MGHDK and CDR2 SYGVNS. The CDR3 reads CASSESPGQQTTNEKLFF. In DNA form, the CDR3 reads TGTGCCAGCAGTGAATCCCCGGGACAGCAGACAACTAATGAAAAACTGTTTTTT. Full variable domain (outside the CDR3, taken from reference TRBV25-1 and TRBJ1-4): EADIYQTPRYLVIGTGKKITLECSQTMGHDKMYWYQQDPGMELHLIHYSYGVNSTEKGDLSSESTVSRIRTEHFPLTLESARPSHTSQYLCASSESPGQQTTNEKLFFGSGTQLSVL.